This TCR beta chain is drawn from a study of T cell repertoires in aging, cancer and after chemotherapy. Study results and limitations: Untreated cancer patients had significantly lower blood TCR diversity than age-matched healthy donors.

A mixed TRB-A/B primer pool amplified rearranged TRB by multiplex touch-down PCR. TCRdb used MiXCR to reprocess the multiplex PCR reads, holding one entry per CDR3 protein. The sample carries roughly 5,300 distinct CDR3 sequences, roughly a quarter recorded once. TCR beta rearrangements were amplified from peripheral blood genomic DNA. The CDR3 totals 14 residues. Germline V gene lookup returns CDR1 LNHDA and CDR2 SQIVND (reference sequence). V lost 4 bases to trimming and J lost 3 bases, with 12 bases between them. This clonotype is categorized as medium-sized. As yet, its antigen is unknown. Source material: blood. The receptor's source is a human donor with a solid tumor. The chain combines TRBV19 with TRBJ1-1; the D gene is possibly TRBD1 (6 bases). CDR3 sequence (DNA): TGTGCCAGTAGTACCGGGACATGGGACACTGAAGCTTTCTTT. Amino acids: CASSTGTWDTEAFF.